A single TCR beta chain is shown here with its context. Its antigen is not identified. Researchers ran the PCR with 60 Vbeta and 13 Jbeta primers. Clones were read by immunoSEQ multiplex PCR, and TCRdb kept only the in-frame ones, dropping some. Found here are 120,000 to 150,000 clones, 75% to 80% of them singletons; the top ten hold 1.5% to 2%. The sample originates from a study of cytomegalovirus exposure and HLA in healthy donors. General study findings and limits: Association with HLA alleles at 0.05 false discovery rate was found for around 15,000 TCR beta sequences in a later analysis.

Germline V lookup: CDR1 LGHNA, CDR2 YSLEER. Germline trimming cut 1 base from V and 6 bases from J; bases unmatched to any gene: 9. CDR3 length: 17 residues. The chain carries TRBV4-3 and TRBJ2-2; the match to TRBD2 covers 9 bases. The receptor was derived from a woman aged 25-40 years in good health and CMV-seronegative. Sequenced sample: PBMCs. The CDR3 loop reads CASSQVASGAYAGELFF. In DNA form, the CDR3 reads TGCGCCAGCAGCCAAGTTGCTAGCGGGGCGTACGCCGGGGAGCTGTTTTTT.